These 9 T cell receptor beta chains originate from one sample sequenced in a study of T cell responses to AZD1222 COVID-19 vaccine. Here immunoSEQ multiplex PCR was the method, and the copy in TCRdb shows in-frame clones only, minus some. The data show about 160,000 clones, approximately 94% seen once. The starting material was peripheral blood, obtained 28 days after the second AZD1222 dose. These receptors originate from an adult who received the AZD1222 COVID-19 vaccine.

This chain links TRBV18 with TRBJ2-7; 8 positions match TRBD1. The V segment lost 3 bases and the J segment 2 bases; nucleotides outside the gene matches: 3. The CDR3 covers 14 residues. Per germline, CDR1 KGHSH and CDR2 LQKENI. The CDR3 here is CASSPGTGPYEQYF. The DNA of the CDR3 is TGTGCCAGCTCACCTGGGACAGGTCCCTACGAGCAGTACTTC.

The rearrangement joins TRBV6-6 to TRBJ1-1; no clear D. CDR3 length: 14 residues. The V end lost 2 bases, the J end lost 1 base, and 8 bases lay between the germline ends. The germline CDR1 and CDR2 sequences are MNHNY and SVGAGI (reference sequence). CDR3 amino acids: CASSYGVTNTEAFF. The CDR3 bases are TGTGCCAGCAGTTACGGGGTAACGAACACTGAAGCTTTCTTT.

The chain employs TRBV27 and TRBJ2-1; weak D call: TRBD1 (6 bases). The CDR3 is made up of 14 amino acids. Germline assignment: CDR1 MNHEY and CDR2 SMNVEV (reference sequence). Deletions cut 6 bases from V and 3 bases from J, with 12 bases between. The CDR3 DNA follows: TGTGCCAGCAGGCTGGGGACAATCTACAATGAGCAGTTCTTC. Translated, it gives CASRLGTIYNEQFF.

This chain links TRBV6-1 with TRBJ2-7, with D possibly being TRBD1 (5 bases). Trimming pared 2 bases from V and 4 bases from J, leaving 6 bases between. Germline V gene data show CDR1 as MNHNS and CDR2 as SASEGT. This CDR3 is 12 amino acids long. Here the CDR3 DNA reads TGTGCCAGCAGTGAAAGGGGTTACGAGCAGTACTTC. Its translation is CASSERGYEQYF.

The CDR3 here is CASSMGGAPYEQYF. Written as DNA, the CDR3 is TGTGCCAGTAGTATGGGAGGGGCCCCCTACGAGCAGTACTTC. The rearrangement uses TRBV19 and TRBJ2-7; the match to TRBD2 covers 7 bases. The V gene end was trimmed by 3 bases and the J gene end by 2 bases; junction bases not matched to a gene: 4. In germline, CDR1 is LNHDA, CDR2 SQIVND (reference sequence). CDR3 length equals 14 residues.

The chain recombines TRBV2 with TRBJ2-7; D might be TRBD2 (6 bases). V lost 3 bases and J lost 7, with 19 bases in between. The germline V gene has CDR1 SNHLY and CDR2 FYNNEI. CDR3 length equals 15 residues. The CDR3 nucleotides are TGTGCCAGCAGTGAGGGCGCCGGTTGGGGACTGGAGCAGTACTTC. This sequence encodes CASSEGAGWGLEQYF.

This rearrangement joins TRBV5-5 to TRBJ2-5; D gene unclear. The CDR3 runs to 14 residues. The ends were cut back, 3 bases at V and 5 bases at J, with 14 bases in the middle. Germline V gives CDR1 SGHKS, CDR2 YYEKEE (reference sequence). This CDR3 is CASSSTPPEETQYF. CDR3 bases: TGTGCCAGCAGCTCGACACCTCCGGAGGAGACCCAGTACTTC.

The chain's CDR3 is CASRASGRAFYEQYF. In DNA form, the CDR3 reads TGTGCCAGTAGGGCTAGCGGGAGGGCCTTCTACGAGCAGTACTTC. This chain connects TRBV19 to TRBJ2-7; 12 positions match TRBD2. After removal of 6 bases from V and 3 bases from J, the junction contained 6 bases not matched to a gene. The CDR3 is made up of 15 amino acids. CDR1 LNHDA and CDR2 SQIVND come from the germline V gene (reference sequence).

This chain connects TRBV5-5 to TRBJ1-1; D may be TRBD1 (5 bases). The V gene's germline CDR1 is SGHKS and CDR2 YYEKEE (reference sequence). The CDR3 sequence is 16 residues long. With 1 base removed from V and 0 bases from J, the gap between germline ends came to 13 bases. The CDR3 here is CASSLNSPGLNTEAFF. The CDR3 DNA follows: TGTGCCAGCAGCTTGAATAGTCCAGGGTTGAACACTGAAGCTTTCTTT.